Following are 10 T cell receptor beta chains from one sample sequenced in a study of T cell repertoires in cytomegalovirus infection. TCRdb reprocessed the reads with MiXCR, giving one entry per CDR3 protein. The sample has about a million distinct CDR3 sequences; roughly 30% are singletons. These receptors have no identified antigens. The input for sequencing was cultured CD8+ T cells from PBMCs, taken from culture after CMV antigen stimulation. These receptors all come from a human donor in good health (CMV status not recorded). Some clones in this sample may be carry-over from other donors' samples.

The chain couples TRBV10-3 to TRBJ2-5; no clear D gene. The CDR3 is 13 residues long. Germline CDR1 and CDR2: ENHRY and SYGVKD. V lost 4 bases to trimming and J lost 1 base, with 7 bases between them. This CDR3 is CAISAVRQETQYF. The CDR3 bases are TGTGCCATCAGTGCAGTTCGCCAAGAGACCCAGTACTTC.

This chain links TRBV25-1 with TRBJ2-7; D gene uncertain. V was pared by 5 bases and J by 2 bases, with 10 bases between. The CDR3 consists of 13 residues. Germline V gene sequence: CDR1 MGHDK, CDR2 SYGVNS. As DNA, the CDR3 is TGTGCCAGCAGTCGGGCACAAACCTACGAGCAGTACTTC. It translates to CASSRAQTYEQYF.

The chain couples TRBV2 to TRBJ1-2, with TRBD1 as a possible D gene (6 bases). The CDR3 consists of 13 residues. The germline CDR1 and CDR2 sequences are SNHLY and FYNNEI. Here the CDR3 DNA reads TGTGCAATCCGAGGGGGGCTGGCTGTTGGCTACACCTTC. It encodes CAIRGGLAVGYTF.

This clonotype is a singleton in its sample. Just one base apart from a much larger clone, this may be a read error. CDR3 loop: CASSEWADSNQPQHF. The CDR3 nucleotides are TGTGCCAGCAGTGAATGGGCAGATAGCAATCAGCCCCAGCATTTT. V and J are TRBV2 and TRBJ1-5; D is ambiguous. The CDR3 sequence is 15 residues long. V shed 2 bases and J shed 0 bases, with 8 bases lying between them. CDR1 and CDR2 (germline): SNHLY, FYNNEI.

The gene calls are TRBV4-3 and TRBJ2-2; no clear D. The CDR3 sequence is 14 residues long. Trimming shortened V by 3 bases and J by 7 bases, and 12 bases separated the two germline ends. Germline CDR1 is LGHNA and CDR2 is YSLEER. The CDR3 DNA sequence: TGCGCCAGCAGCCAGGATACCGTCGGCGGGGAGCTGTTTTTT. Amino acids: CASSQDTVGGELFF.

This clonotype was detected ten times or more. The chain combines TRBV6-5 with TRBJ2-2; no firm D call. V was clipped by 0 bases and J by 2 bases, with 4 bases between them. The CDR3 is made up of 14 amino acids. Germline CDR1 MNHEY, CDR2 SVGAGI. CDR3 sequence reads: CASSYSSNTGELFF. In nucleotides, the CDR3 is TGTGCCAGCAGTTACTCAAGTAACACCGGGGAGCTGTTTTTT.

V gene TRBV12-3 or TRBV12-4 combines with J gene TRBJ1-1; D not resolved. Trimming removed 3 bases at V and 5 bases at J, with 16 bases between. The CDR3 has 15 residues. This chain's CDR3 is CASSFGVASRTEAFF. The CDR3 DNA reads TGTGCCAGCAGTTTCGGGGTCGCTTCGAGAACTGAAGCTTTCTTT.

V is TRBV20-1 and J is TRBJ2-5; 14 nucleotides align to TRBD2. CDR1 is DFQATT and CDR2 is SNEGSKA in the germline V gene (reference sequence). V dropped 5 bases and J dropped 0; count of bases not matched to a gene: 2. This CDR3 comprises 15 residues. As DNA, the CDR3 is TGCAGTGCTTGGGGACTAGCGGGGGACCAAGAGACCCAGTACTTC. The encoded protein is CSAWGLAGDQETQYF.

This clonotype was recorded a few times. This chain connects TRBV20-1 to TRBJ2-6; no reliable D call. The CDR3 sequence is 13 residues long. Between the trimmed V and J ends, which lost 3 bases and 3 bases, there was a span of 6 bases. CDR1 and CDR2 (germline): DFQATT, SNEGSKA (reference sequence). CDR3 bases: TGCAGTGCTAGGGCGCGTGGGGCCAACGTCCTGACTTTC. As protein: CSARARGANVLTF.

The chain carries TRBV7-9 and TRBJ1-2, with D hard to call. The CDR3 runs to 13 residues. V was trimmed by 1 base and J by 5 bases, leaving 8 bases between them. Germline V gene sequence: CDR1 SEHNR, CDR2 FQNEAQ (reference sequence). In DNA, the CDR3 is TGTGCCAGCAGCTTAGAAAAGAAATATGGCTACACCTTC. Translation: CASSLEKKYGYTF.